This TCR beta chain comes out of a study of beta chain features in type 1 diabetes (dated by TCRdb to the late 2010s). Concerning the study at large: Mean age, gender distribution, total cell number and subset yield were not different between patients and healthy donors. A total of roughly 100 million sorted cells were examined across all samples, and RNA yield correlated strongly with the number of cells per subset. In the study, recently diagnosed type 1 diabetes patients and matched healthy donors were compared on the TCRB repertoires of their sorted circulating CD4+ T cell subsets. Whereas all 30 or so donors provided naive and central memory subsets, regulatory and stem cell-like memory subsets were isolated from just 8 patients and roughly 8 healthy donors.

On the study overall, not on this receptor specifically: At VDJ recombination sites, patients with type 1 diabetes made fewer insertions and deleted more nucleotides, a pattern implying thymic rearrangement abnormalities. Type 1 diabetes patients showed a moderate but significant shortening of TCRB CDR3 length in all four CD4+ subsets. Because cDNA rather than genomic DNA was sequenced, highly expressing activated cells could have been over-represented, although no difference in activation and CD3 levels was found between groups. HLA sub-analyses involved small numbers of individuals, so any influence of HLA type on TCRB rearrangement remained unresolved. Shorter templates might be favored by PCR, yet because patient and control samples were amplified and corrected together, any such skew would affect both groups equally. Naive, central memory and regulatory TCRB repertoires appeared to be more similar among patients than among healthy donors.

A single peripheral blood draw of roughly 0.11 L on average was collected from each donor into heparinised tubes. A BD FACSAria II and a panel including CD45RO, CCR7, CD25, CD127, CD95 and CD27 were used to sort naive, central memory, regulatory and stem cell-like memory CD4+ T cells. Every sorted population had a purity above 98%. Right away, PBMCs were isolated by Lymphoprep density gradient centrifugation and were stained directly, with no culture step. So that batch effects would be minimized, each experiment stained and sorted samples in pairs, pairing one healthy donor with one patient. This clone came up a few times. The clone's antigen remains unknown. Base qualities are missing; no much larger clone stands one base away. The entire isolated RNA was reverse transcribed using the High Capacity cDNA Reverse Transcription Kit, and thus expressed TCRB transcripts were sequenced. Deep immunoSEQ sequencing was applied to naive, central memory and regulatory T cell samples, giving an average of roughly 3.5 million total reads per sample. After sorted cells were lysed in RLT buffer, RNA was extracted with DNase-treated RNeasy Micro or Mini kits, with the choice depending on cell number. Each cell subset was processed separately to prevent cross-contamination, with patient and healthy donor samples processed together. Using the immunoSEQ multiplex PCR, TCRB sequences were amplified from cDNA into 87-bp fragments spanning the CDR3 region. Sequencing of the amplicons was done on the Illumina HiSeq platform. The authors' analysis ran thus. Synthetic template baselines were used to correct PCR bias computationally, reads within Hamming distance 2 were collapsed, and singletons that could not be merged were discarded. By aligning reads against IMGT, V, D and J genes, CDR3 length, and insertions or deletions at six rearrangement sites were assigned. Clonotype counts were normalized to sorted cell number within each subset before computing true diversity and Gini coefficients with the tcR R package. The overlap coefficient, calculated on TCRB nucleotide sequences, was used to measure repertoire sharing. As a proxy for the pre-selection repertoire, out-of-frame TCRB sequences from naive cells were analyzed. TCRdb's version of the immuneACCESS table is confined to in-frame rearrangements and falls short of the full clone set. An unresolved V gene accounts for under half of the shortfall where checked; the remainder is of unknown origin. The DNA gave D and trimming, while V, J and clone size come from that table. This sample holds 630,000 or so clones; about 14% were observed only once. The top ten hold approximately 0.042% of the sample.

For CDR1 and CDR2, the germline V gene lists MDHEN and SYDVKM. Its CDR3 holds 13 amino acids, cysteine through phenylalanine. Only the CDR3 DNA stays, 39 bases, in frame from base 1. V loses 10 bases of germline sequence and J loses 5 bases, and the interval between the two ends is 18 bases. The V gene is TRBV28 and the J gene is TRBJ2-7; a weak D assignment points to TRBD1 (5 bases agree). Material: naive CD4+ T cells from blood. Sample cell subset or site, as interpreted from the label and publication: true naive CD4+ T cells. This TCR was recovered from a man between 18 and 29 years old with type 1 diabetes. The CDR3 protein sequence reads: CATLGPFPHEQYF. In nucleotides, the sequence is TGTGCCACCCTGGGGCCTTTCCCCCACGAGCAGTACTTC.